The clone carrying this TCR beta chain has just a few counts. The germline V gene has CDR1 MNHEY and CDR2 SMNVEV (reference sequence). This CDR3 is 15 amino acids long. V was pared by 6 bases and J by 5 bases, with 11 bases of the junction left unmatched. Method: immunoSEQ multiplex PCR; TCRdb's copy keeps in-frame clones and lacks some. This table holds some 270,000 clones, about 90% found once. This entry comes from a study of blood T cell repertoires in COVID-19. The study drew participants aged about 18 to 89 years from 20 to 30 US areas. Among Cohort 3 donors, those recovered had two negative PCRs, clearance, or symptom resolution.

This chain connects TRBV27 to TRBJ2-7; 9 nucleotides agree with TRBD2. Sequencing used PBMCs or T cells enriched from blood (not recorded which). The TCR was taken from a woman aged 55-69 years who had recovered from COVID-19. The CDR3 sequence: CASRGPQEREDEQYF. The CDR3 nucleotides are TGTGCCAGCAGGGGACCTCAAGAGCGGGAGGACGAGCAGTACTTC.